A selection of T cell receptor beta chains follows, all from one sample in a study of cytomegalovirus exposure and HLA in healthy donors. Sequencing used immunoSEQ multiplex PCR; TCRdb keeps in-frame clones, though not all of them. Of 120,000 or so clones in the sample, approximately 72% were seen once. Material for sequencing was PBMCs. Receptor source: a man between 18 and 29 years old in good health and CMV-seronegative. Both conserved end residues are part of each CDR3.

CDR3: CASSARLAGGPYEQYF
J: TRBJ2-7
V: TRBV19

CDR3: CASSDIGGGYGYTF
J: TRBJ1-2
V: TRBV2

CDR3: CSAEEGYNEQFF
J: TRBJ2-1
V: TRBV29-1

CDR3: CASNNLRGAAEQYF
J: .
V: TRBV6-5

CDR3: CASSLGGSRNEQFF
J: TRBJ2-1
V: TRBV18

CDR3: CASSYQGGGYYEQYF
J: .
V: TRBV27

CDR3: CASSSSGIEGNEQFF
J: TRBJ2-1
V: TRBV9

CDR3: CASTNRDISYNEQFF
J: TRBJ2-1
V: TRBV6-1

CDR3: CASSPPGRTGGYTF
J: TRBJ1-2
V: TRBV18

CDR3: CASSLAGGLALEEYF
J: TRBJ2-7
V: TRBV7-8

CDR3: CASSYTGVSGYTF
J: TRBJ1-2
V: TRBV28

CDR3: CASSFLHEQYF
J: TRBJ2-7
V: TRBV13

CDR3: CASWGLADNEQFF
J: TRBJ2-1
V: TRBV2

CDR3: CASSLLGLAGPTGELFF
J: TRBJ2-2
V: TRBV27

CDR3: CASSLNRQQPQHF
J: TRBJ1-5
V: TRBV7-2

CDR3: CASSLRAGSSIQYF
J: TRBJ2-4
V: TRBV7-6

CDR3: CASSFGTSGTQNIQYF
J: TRBJ2-4
V: TRBV7-9

CDR3: CASSDLEETQYF
J: TRBJ2-5
V: TRBV5-1

CDR3: CASRRTGGGEQYF
J: TRBJ2-7
V: TRBV2

CDR3: CASSYGTAGTDTQYF
J: TRBJ2-3
V: TRBV13

CDR3: CASSYSTAGGQTQYF
J: TRBJ2-5
V: TRBV6-6

CDR3: CATSLAGGHSNEQFF
J: TRBJ2-1
V: TRBV15

CDR3: CASSSGQSEAFF
J: TRBJ1-1
V: TRBV28

CDR3: CASSTMTVGGANVLTF
J: TRBJ2-6
V: TRBV5-4

CDR3: CASTETWLASW
J: TRBJ2-2
V: TRBV6-1

CDR3: CASSALFSNQPQHF
J: TRBJ1-5
V: TRBV6-1

CDR3: CASSVFETGYYSNQPQHF
J: TRBJ1-5
V: TRBV6-1

CDR3: CASRAESGTMKQFF
J: TRBJ2-1
V: TRBV5-8

CDR3: CASSPHRGRSYEQYF
J: TRBJ2-7
V: TRBV7-8

CDR3: CSVGGTSGYNEQFF
J: TRBJ2-1
V: TRBV29-1

CDR3: CASSVKLAGGDEQFF
J: TRBJ2-1
V: TRBV9

CDR3: CSSSSPFVRADAYEQYF
J: TRBJ2-7
V: TRBV7-9

CDR3: CASSPGISIPYEQYF
J: TRBJ2-7
V: TRBV18

CDR3: CAISATSAQQFF
J: TRBJ2-1
V: TRBV10-3

CDR3: CASNGRALPGNEQFF
J: TRBJ2-1
V: TRBV11-2

CDR3: CASSPVTSGSEQYF
J: TRBJ2-7
V: TRBV18

CDR3: CASSLSLGQRDQPQHF
J: TRBJ1-5
V: TRBV7-2

CDR3: CASSQERVYEKLFF
J: TRBJ1-4
V: TRBV14

CDR3: CASSLGSGGYEQYF
J: TRBJ2-7
V: TRBV13

CDR3: CASSYRGTEAFF
J: TRBJ1-1
V: TRBV28

CDR3: CASSLLLDNEQFF
J: TRBJ2-1
V: TRBV5-6

CDR3: CASSPPGSTEAFF
J: TRBJ1-1
V: TRBV5-1

CDR3: CASSEKHTDTQYF
J: TRBJ2-3
V: TRBV2

CDR3: CASSSDRRVEKLFF
J: TRBJ1-4
V: TRBV7-9

CDR3: CASSTQTGWTYEQYF
J: TRBJ2-7
V: TRBV19